This T cell receptor beta chain comes out of a study of blood T cell repertoires in COVID-19. Across the whole study: The United States, Italy and Spain provided the acute and convalescent COVID-19 samples.

Here immunoSEQ multiplex PCR was the method, and the copy in TCRdb shows in-frame clones only, minus some. The data contain 30,000 to 35,000 clones, 83% of them singletons. CDR3 size: 13 residues. CDR1 and CDR2 from the germline V gene are SEHNR and FQNEAQ (reference sequence). Trimming at V came to 5 bases and at J to 4 bases, leaving 3 bases not matched to a gene. This chain joins TRBV7-9 and TRBJ2-3; 7 bases line up with TRBD2. The TCR comes from a man aged 45-65 years with acute or convalescent COVID-19. Sequencing was performed on peripheral blood. CDR3 nucleotides: TGTGCCAGCAGCCGAGGGAGGGCAGATACGCAGTATTTT. It is translated as CASSRGRADTQYF.